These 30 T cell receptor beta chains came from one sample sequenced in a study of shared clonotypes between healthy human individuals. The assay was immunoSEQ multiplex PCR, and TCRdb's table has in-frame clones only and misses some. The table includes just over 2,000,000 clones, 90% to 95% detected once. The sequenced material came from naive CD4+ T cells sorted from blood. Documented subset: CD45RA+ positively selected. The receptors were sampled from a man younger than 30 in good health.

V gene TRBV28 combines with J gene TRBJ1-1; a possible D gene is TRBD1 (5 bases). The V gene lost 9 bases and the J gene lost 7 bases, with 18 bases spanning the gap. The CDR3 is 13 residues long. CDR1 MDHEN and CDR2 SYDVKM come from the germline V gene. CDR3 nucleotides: TGTGCCAGTTACCCGGGACGGAGGATTGAAGCTTTCTTT. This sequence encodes CASYPGRRIEAFF.

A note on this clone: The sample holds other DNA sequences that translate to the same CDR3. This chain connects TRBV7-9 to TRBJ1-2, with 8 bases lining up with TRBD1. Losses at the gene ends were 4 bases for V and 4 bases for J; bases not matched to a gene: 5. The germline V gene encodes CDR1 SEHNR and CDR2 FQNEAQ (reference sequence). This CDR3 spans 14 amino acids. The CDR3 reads CASSWTGLSYGYTF. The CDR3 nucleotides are TGTGCCAGCAGCTGGACAGGGTTAAGCTATGGCTACACCTTC.

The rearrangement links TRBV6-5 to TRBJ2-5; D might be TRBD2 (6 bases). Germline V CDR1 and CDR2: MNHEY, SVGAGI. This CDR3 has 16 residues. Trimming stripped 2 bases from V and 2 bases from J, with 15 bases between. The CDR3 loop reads CASSYGPGRKQETQYF. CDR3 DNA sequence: TGTGCCAGCAGTTACGGGCCAGGGAGGAAGCAAGAGACCCAGTACTTC.

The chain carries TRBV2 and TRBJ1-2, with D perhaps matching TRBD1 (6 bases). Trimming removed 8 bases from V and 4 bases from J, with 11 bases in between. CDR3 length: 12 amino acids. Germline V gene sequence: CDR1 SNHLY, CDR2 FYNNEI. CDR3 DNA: TGTGCCAGCGACAGGACCCCCTATGGCTACACCTTC. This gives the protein CASDRTPYGYTF.

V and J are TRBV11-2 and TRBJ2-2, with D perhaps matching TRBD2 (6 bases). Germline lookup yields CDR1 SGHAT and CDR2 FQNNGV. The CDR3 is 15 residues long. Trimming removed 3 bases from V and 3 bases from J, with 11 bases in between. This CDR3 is CASSFDGLYTGELFF. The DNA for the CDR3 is TGTGCCAGCAGCTTTGACGGACTATACACCGGGGAGCTGTTTTTT.

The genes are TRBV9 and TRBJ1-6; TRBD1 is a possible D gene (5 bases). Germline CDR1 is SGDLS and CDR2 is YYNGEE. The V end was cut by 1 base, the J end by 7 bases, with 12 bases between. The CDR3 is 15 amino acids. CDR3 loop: CASSVLGETNSPLHF. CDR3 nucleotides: TGTGCCAGCAGCGTACTGGGGGAGACCAATTCACCCCTCCACTTT.

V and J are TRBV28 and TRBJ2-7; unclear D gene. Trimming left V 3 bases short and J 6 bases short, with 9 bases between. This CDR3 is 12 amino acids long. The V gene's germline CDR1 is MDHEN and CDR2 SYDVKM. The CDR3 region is CASSLVPFEQYF. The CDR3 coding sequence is TGTGCCAGCAGTTTGGTTCCGTTCGAGCAGTACTTC.

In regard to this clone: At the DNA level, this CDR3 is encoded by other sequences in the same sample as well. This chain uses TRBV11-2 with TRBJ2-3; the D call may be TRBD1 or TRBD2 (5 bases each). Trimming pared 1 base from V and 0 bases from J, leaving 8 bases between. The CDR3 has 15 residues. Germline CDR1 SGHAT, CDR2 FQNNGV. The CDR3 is CASSLAGTSTDTQYF. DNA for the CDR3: TGTGCCAGCAGCTTAGCGGGGACGAGCACAGATACGCAGTATTTT.

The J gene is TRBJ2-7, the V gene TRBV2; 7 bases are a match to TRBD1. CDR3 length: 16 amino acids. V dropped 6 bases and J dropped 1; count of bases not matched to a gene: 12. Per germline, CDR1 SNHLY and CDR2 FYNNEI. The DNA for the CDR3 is TGTGCCAGCAGCGGATACCTTTGGACAGGATCCTACGAGCAGTACTTC. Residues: CASSGYLWTGSYEQYF.

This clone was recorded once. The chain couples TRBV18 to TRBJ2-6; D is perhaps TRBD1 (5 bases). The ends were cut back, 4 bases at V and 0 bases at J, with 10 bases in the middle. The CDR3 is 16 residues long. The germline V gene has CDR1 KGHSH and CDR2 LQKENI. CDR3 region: CASSLDSYSGANVLTF. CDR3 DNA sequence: TGTGCCAGCTCACTTGACAGTTACTCTGGGGCCAACGTCCTGACTTTC.

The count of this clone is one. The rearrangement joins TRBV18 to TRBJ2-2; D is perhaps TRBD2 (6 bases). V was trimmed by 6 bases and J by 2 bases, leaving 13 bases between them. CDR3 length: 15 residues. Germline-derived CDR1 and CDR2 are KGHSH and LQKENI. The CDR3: CASSEGLRNTGELFF. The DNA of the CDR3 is TGTGCCAGCTCGGAGGGGCTCAGAAACACCGGGGAGCTGTTTTTT. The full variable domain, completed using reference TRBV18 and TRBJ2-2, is NAGVMQNPRHLVRRRGQEARLRCSPMKGHSHVYWYRQLPEEGLKFMVYLQKENIIDESGMPKERFSAEFPKEGPSILRIQQVVRGDSAAYFCASSEGLRNTGELFFGEGSRLTVL.

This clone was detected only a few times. This CDR3 reads CASSLKGLGEKLFF. CDR3 DNA sequence: TGTGCCAGCAGTTTGAAGGGGCTTGGGGAAAAACTGTTTTTT. The chain joins TRBV28 to TRBJ1-4; possible D gene TRBD1, 5 bases. V lost 3 bases and J 8 bases, leaving 13 bases between the germline ends. Germline V gene sequence: CDR1 MDHEN, CDR2 SYDVKM. CDR3 length: 14 amino acids.

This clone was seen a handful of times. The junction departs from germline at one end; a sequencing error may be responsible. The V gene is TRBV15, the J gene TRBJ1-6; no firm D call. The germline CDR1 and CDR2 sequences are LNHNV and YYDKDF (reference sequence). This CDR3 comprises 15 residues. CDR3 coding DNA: TGTGCCACCGGCAGAGATCCCGGCGTTGATTCACCCCTCCACTTT. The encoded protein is CATGRDPGVDSPLHF.

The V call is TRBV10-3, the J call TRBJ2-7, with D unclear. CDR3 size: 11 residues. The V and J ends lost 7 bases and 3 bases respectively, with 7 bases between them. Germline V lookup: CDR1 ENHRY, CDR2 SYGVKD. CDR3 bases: TGTGCCATCAAAGGATACTACGAGCAGTACTTC. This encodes CAIKGYYEQYF.

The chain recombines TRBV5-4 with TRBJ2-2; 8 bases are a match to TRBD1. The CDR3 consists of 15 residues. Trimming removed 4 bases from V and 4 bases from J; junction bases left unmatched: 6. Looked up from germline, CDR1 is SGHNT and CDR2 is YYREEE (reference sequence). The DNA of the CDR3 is TGTGCCAGCAGCCTCGGACAGGGTAGCACCGGGGAGCTGTTTTTT. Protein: CASSLGQGSTGELFF.

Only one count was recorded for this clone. The DNA for the CDR3 is TGCGCCAGCAGCGGGGGACAGCAAGAGACCCAGTACTTC. Residues: CASSGGQQETQYF. The chain is built from TRBV5-1 and TRBJ2-5; 7 positions agree with TRBD1. Germline values: CDR1 SGHRS, CDR2 YFSETQ. Trimming at V came to 4 bases and at J to 2 bases, leaving 2 bases not matched to a gene. This CDR3 has 13 amino acids.

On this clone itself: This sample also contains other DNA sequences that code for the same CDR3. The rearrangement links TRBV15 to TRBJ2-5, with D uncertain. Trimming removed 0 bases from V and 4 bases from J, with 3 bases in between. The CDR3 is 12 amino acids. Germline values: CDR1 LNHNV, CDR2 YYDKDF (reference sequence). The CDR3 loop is CATSRDRETQYF. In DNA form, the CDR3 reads TGTGCCACCAGCAGAGACCGAGAGACCCAGTACTTC.

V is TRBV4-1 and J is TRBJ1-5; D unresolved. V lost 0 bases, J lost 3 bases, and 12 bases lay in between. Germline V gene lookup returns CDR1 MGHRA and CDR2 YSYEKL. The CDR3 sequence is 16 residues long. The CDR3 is CASSQDWGVFNQPQHF. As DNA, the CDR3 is TGCGCCAGCAGCCAAGATTGGGGAGTCTTCAATCAGCCCCAGCATTTT.

For the CDR3, the DNA is TGTGCCATCAGTTCTGTACAGGGACCTTACGAGCAGTACTTC. It is translated as CAISSVQGPYEQYF. The rearrangement joins TRBV10-3 to TRBJ2-7, with D perhaps TRBD1 (6 bases). Germline lookup yields CDR1 ENHRY and CDR2 SYGVKD. V lost 5 bases to trimming and J lost 4 bases, with 15 bases between them. The CDR3 has 14 residues.

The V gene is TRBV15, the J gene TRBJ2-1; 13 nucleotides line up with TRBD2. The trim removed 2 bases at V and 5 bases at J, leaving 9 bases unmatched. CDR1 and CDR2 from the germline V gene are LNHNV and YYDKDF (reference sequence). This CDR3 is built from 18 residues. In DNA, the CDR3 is TGTGCCACCAGCAGAACCTTGGGGACTAGCGGGAATGACAATGAGCAGTTCTTC. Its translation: CATSRTLGTSGNDNEQFF.

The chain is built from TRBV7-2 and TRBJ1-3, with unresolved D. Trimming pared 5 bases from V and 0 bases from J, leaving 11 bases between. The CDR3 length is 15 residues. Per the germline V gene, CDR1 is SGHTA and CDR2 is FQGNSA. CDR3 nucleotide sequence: TGTGCCAGCAGCACCTCTGGGAGCTCTGGAAACACCATATATTTT. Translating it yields CASSTSGSSGNTIYF.

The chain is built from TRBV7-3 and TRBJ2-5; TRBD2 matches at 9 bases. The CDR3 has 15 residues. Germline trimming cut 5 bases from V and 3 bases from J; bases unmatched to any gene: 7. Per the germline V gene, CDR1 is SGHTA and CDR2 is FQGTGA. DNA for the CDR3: TGTGCCAGCAGCAAGACCGGGACTAGCAAAGAGACCCAGTACTTC. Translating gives CASSKTGTSKETQYF.

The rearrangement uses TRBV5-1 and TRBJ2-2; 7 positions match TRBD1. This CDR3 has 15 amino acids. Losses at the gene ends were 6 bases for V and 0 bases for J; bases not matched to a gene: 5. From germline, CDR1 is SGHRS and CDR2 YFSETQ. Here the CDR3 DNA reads TGCGCCAGCACCATTCAGGGGGCGAACACCGGGGAGCTGTTTTTT. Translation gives CASTIQGANTGELFF.

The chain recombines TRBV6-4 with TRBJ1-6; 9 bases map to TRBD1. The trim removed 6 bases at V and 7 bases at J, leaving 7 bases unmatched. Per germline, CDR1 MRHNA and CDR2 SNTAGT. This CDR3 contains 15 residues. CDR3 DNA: TGTGCCAGCAGGGAGGGACAGGGAAGGAATTCACCCCTCCACTTT. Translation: CASREGQGRNSPLHF.

The CDR3 bases are TGTGCCAGCAGCCAAGGCCAGGGTTTCGGGGAGCTGTTTTTT. It translates to CASSQGQGFGELFF. This rearrangement joins TRBV14 to TRBJ2-2; D is perhaps TRBD1 (5 bases). Germline V gives CDR1 SGHDN, CDR2 FVKESK. Trimming cost V 1 base and J 7 bases, with 10 bases left between them. The CDR3 consists of 14 residues.

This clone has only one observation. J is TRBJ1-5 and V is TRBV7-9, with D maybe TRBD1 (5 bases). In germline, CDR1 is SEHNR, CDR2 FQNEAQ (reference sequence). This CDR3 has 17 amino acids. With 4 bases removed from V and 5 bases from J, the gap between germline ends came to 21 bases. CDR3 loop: CASSSVVGDGIHQPQHF. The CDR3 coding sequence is TGTGCCAGCAGCTCCGTGGTGGGGGATGGGATCCATCAGCCCCAGCATTTT.

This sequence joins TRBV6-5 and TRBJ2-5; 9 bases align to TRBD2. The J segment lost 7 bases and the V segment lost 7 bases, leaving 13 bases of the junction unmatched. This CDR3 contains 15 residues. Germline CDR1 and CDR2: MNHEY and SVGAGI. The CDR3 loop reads CASTSGGSDFGTQYF. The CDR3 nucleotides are TGTGCCAGCACGAGCGGGGGGAGTGATTTTGGGACCCAGTACTTC.

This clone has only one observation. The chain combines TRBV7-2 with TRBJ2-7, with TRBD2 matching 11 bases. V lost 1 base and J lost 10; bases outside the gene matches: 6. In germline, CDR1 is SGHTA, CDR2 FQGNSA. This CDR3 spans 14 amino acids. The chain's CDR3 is CASSLGLAGGHQYF. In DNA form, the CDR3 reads TGTGCCAGCAGCTTAGGGCTAGCGGGGGGCCATCAGTACTTC.

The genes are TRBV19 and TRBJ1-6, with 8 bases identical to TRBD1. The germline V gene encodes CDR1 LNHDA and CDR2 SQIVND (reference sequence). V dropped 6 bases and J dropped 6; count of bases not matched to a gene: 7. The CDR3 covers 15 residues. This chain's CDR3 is CASSAGTGLNSPLHF. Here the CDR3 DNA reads TGTGCCAGTAGCGCCGGGACAGGTCTTAATTCACCCCTCCACTTT.

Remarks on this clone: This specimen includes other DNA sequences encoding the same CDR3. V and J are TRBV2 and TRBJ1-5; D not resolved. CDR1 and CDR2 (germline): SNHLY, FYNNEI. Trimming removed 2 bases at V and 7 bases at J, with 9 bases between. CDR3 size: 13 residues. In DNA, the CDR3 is TGTGCCAGCAGTGAACTTGGAGGCCAGCCCCAGCATTTT. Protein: CASSELGGQPQHF.